Sequencing of this TCR beta chain was carried out in a study of shared clonotypes between healthy human individuals. The wider study: Per donor, CD8 memory used one plate, CD8 naive used two, CD4 memory used three and CD4 naive used three.

Germline assignment: CDR1 MNHNS and CDR2 SASEGT. This CDR3 spans 16 amino acids. V was pared by 3 bases and J by 1 base, with 13 bases between. This clone was recorded a few times. The antigen remains unidentified. Study-level findings and limits: A reduction in generation probabilities was seen for non-shared clonotypes relative to those shared by all four donors. Investigators collected only blood, and repertoires in tissues likely differ. Naive CD4 clonotypes were shared across several donors at 4.5% to 6%.

Method: immunoSEQ multiplex PCR; TCRdb's copy keeps in-frame clones and lacks some. The repertoire holds nearly 1,000,000 clones, with about three quarters as singletons. Sequencing used memory CD4+ T cells sorted from blood. Subset meaning: CD45RA-negative fraction. This clonotype was obtained from a man between 18 and 29 years old in good health. This chain connects TRBV6-1 to TRBJ1-5; D uncertain. The CDR3 sequence: CASSEGIWESNQPQHF. CDR3 bases: TGTGCCAGCAGTGAGGGGATTTGGGAAAGCAATCAGCCCCAGCATTTT.